This is a list of T cell receptor beta chains from one sample in a study of blood T cell repertoires in COVID-19. Here immunoSEQ multiplex PCR was the method, and the copy in TCRdb shows in-frame clones only, minus some. The sample yields under 450,000 clones, 75% to 90% seen once. Sequencing used peripheral blood. The receptors were sampled from a woman aged 60 to 75 with COVID-19, enrolled during active disease. CDR3s include the opening cysteine and the closing phenylalanine or tryptophan. Each record gives: V gene, J gene, CDR3 protein.

>TRBV19|TRBJ2-1
CASSIRVSSYNEQFF
>TRBV21-1|TRBJ1-2
CASILAGTGEGYTF
>TRBV4-1|TRBJ1-1
CASSQAGQGIYTEAFF
>TRBV7-2|TRBJ2-2
CASSPRTSPGELFF
>TRBV11-1|TRBJ2-1
CASSLDRGEQFF
>TRBV19|TRBJ2-3
CASNGGRTDTQYF
>TRBV11-2|TRBJ1-6
CASSLVGSPLHF
>TRBV6-5|TRBJ2-7
CASSYGQGSPHYEQYF
>TRBV30|TRBJ2-7
CAWSGTRTSGGAAYEQYF
>TRBV5-1|TRBJ2-5
CASSGAVGSQETQYF
>TRBV4-3|TRBJ2-1
CASSHGGALSYNEQFF
>TRBV24-1|TRBJ1-6
CATRGQGYSSYNSPLHF
>TRBV19|TRBJ2-2
CASSHGGAGTGELFF
>TRBV29-1|TRBJ2-5
CSVGGQSKTQYF
>TRBV27|TRBJ2-5
CASSLSTGGVEETQYF
>TRBV27|TRBJ1-2
CASSPAGQRWDGYTF
>TRBV4-2|TRBJ1-2
CASSQDRGFGGYTF
>TRBV11-1|TRBJ2-1
CASSPTLGVYEQFF
>TRBV6-1|TRBJ1-2
CASSARRQGRNYGYTF
>TRBV7-2|TRBJ1-1
CASSLEPTVNTEAFF
>TRBV7-8|TRBJ1-2
CASSPRGLYGYTF
>TRBV7-2|TRBJ1-4
CASSRDRGAEKLFF
>TRBV5-1|TRBJ2-2
CASSRTGTNTGELFF
>TRBV30|TRBJ1-5
CAWSVGPGNQPQHF
>TRBV18|TRBJ1-5
CASSPSRDNQPQHF
>TRBV29-1|TRBJ2-3
CSVNRTPGDTQYF
>TRBV5-1|TRBJ1-4
CASSLGAQGHGEKLFF
>TRBV9|TRBJ2-7
CASSVAGTGGNEQYF
>TRBV11-2|TRBJ2-7
CASSLLAGGSGEQYF
>TRBV4-1|TRBJ2-5
CASSQPDVGGETQYF
>TRBV29-1|TRBJ2-7
CSVSRDRAEQYF
>TRBV25-1|TRBJ1-6
CASSEPGTVRPLHF
>TRBV5-6|TRBJ1-5
CASSLGTGWHQPQHF
>TRBV27|TRBJ1-1
CASSLQGKYTEAFF
>TRBV6-5|TRBJ1-1
CASRWDRGTEAFF
>TRBV5-1|TRBJ1-1
CASNMGGFGTEAFF
>TRBV19|TRBJ2-5
CASSKGSGGPQETQYF
>TRBV4-2|TRBJ2-3
CASSPTSGSTDTQYF
>TRBV3-1/TRBV3-2|TRBJ2-5
CASSEGHMSQGQAQYF
>TRBV30|TRBJ1-3
CAWSPLTGGNTIYF
>TRBV11-3|TRBJ2-1
CASSSSGVPYNEQFF
>TRBV25-1|TRBJ2-3
CASSARDTQYF
>TRBV9|TRBJ1-6
CASSPSGQGINSPLHF
>TRBV5-1|TRBJ1-5
CASSLQGQSPEPQHF
>TRBV2|TRBJ1-5
CASSEITASQPQHF
>TRBV12-5|TRBJ2-5
CASGLTREGETQYF
>TRBV11-2|TRBJ1-1
CASSLIGVKTEAFF